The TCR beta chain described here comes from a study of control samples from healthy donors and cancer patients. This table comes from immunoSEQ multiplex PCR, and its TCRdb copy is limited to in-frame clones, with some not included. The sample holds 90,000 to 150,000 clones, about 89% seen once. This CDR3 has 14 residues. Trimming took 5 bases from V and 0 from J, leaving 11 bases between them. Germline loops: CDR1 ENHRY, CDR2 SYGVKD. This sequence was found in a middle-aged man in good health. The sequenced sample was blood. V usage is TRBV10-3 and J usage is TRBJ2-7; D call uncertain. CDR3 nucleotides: TGTGCCATCAGTCGTGACAAGAGCTCCTACGAGCAGTACTTC. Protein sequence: CAISRDKSSYEQYF.